The sequence of this T cell receptor beta chain was determined in a study of OX40 agonist ivuxolimab in advanced cancers. Germline loops: CDR1 SGHNT, CDR2 YYREEE (reference sequence). The CDR3 has 18 amino acids. V was clipped by 5 bases and J by 1 base; unmatched bases: 16. Drawing of blood for sampling happened at baseline, at cycle 4 day 1, and at cycle 7 day 1. Using immunoSEQ multiplex PCR, the repertoire was profiled, and TCRdb retains in-frame clones only, with some absent. The sample gives about 31,000 clones, approximately 87% of which show up once; 25% is in the top ten. This specimen consisted of CD4+ or CD8+ T cells sorted from blood, obtained in a trial of the OX40 agonist ivuxolimab. This TCR was sampled from an adult with an advanced solid tumor such as melanoma, head and neck, liver or kidney cancer. V and J are TRBV5-4 and TRBJ2-5; 8 bases fit TRBD2. The CDR3 coding sequence is TGTGCCAGCAGTCCTGGGCCGGGAGGGCCGACACCCCAAGAGACCCAGTACTTC. This codes for CASSPGPGGPTPQETQYF.